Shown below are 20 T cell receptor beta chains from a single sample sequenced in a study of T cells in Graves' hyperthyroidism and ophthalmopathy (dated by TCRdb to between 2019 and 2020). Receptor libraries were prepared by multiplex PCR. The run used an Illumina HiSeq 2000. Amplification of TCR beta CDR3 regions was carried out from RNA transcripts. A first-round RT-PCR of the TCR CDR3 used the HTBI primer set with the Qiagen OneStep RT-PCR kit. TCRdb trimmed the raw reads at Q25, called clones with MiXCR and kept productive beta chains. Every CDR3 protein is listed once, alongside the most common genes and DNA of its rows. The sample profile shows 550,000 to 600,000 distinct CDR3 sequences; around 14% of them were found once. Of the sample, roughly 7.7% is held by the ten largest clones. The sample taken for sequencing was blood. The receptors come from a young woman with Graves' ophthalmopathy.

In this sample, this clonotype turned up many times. The CDR3 DNA is TGTGCCAGCAGTTACTCGATAGTAAACCAGGGCCCTTCCTACAATGAGCAGTTCTTC. Its protein is CASSYSIVNQGPSYNEQFF. This chain links TRBV6-6 with TRBJ2-1; D may be TRBD1 (5 bases). Germline V gene data show CDR1 as MNHNY and CDR2 as SVGAGI (reference sequence). This CDR3 comprises 19 residues. V was pared by 0 bases and J by 1 base, with 19 bases between.

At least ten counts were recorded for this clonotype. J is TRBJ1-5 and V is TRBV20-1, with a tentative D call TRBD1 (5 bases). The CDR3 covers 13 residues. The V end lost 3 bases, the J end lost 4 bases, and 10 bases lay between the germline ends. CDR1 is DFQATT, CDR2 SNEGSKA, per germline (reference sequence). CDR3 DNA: TGCAGTGCTAGGACAGACACGAATCAGCCCCAGCATTTT. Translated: CSARTDTNQPQHF.

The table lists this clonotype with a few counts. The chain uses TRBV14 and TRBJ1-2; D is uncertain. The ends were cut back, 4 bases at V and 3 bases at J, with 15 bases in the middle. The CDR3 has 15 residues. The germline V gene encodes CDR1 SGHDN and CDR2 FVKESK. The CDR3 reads CASSPLGEPYYGYTF. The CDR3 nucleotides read TGTGCCAGCAGCCCGTTAGGCGAGCCCTACTATGGCTACACCTTC.

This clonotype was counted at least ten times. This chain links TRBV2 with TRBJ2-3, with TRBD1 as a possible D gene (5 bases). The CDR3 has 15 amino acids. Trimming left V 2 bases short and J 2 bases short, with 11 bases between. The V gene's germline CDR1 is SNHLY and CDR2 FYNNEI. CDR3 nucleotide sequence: TGTGCCAGCAGTGAACAGGGTTGGGACACAGATACGCAGTATTTT. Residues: CASSEQGWDTDTQYF.

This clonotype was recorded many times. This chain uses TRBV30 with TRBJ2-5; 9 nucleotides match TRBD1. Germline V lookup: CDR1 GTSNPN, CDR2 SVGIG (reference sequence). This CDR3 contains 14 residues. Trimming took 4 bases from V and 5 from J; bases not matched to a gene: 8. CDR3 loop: CAWTLGQGQETQYF. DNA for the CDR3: TGTGCCTGGACATTGGGACAGGGCCAGGAGACCCAGTACTTC.

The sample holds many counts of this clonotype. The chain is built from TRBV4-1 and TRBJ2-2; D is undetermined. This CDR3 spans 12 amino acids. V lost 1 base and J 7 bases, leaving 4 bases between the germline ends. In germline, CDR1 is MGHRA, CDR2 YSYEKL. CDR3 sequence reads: CASSQVIGELFF. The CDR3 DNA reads TGCGCCAGCAGCCAAGTCATCGGGGAGCTGTTTTTT.

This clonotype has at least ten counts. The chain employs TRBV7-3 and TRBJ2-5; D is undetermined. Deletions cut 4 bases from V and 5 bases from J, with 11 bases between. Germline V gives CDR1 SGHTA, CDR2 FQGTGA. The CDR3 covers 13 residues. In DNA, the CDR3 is TGTGCCAGCAGCTCCCCCGCGTCGGAGACCCAGTACTTC. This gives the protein CASSSPASETQYF.

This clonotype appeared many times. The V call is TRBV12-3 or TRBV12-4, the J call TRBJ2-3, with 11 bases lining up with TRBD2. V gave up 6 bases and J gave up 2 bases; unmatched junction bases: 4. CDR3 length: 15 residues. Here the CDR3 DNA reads TGTGCCAGCAGACTAGCGGGAGATAACACAGATACGCAGTATTTT. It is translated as CASRLAGDNTDTQYF.

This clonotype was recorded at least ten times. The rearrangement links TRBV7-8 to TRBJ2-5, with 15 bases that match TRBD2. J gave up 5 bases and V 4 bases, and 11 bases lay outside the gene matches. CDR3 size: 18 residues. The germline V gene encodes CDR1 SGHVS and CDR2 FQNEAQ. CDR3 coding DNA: TGTGCCAGCAGCTCCCAAGGGACTAGCGGGAGGTGGGGGGAGACCCAGTACTTC. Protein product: CASSSQGTSGRWGETQYF.

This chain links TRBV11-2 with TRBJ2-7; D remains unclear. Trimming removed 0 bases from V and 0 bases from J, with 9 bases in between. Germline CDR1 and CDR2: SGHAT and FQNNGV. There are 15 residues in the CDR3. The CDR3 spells CASSLEWAGSYEQYF. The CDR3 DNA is TGTGCCAGCAGCTTAGAGTGGGCAGGCTCCTACGAGCAGTACTTC.

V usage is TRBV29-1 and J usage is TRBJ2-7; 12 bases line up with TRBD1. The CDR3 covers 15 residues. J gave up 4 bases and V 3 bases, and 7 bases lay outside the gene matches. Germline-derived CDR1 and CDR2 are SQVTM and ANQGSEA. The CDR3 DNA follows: TGCAGCGTTGAGGGACAGGGGGCGCAAGCTTACGAGCAGTACTTC. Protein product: CSVEGQGAQAYEQYF.

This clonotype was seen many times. CDR3 sequence (DNA): TGTGCCAGCAGCCCCCTGACGGGCGAGCAGTACTTC. Amino acid sequence: CASSPLTGEQYF. J is TRBJ2-7 and V is TRBV3-1; D gene ambiguous. Trimming stripped 4 bases from V and 6 bases from J, with 10 bases between. The CDR3 loop spans 12 amino acids. Germline V CDR1 and CDR2: LGHDT, YNNKEL (reference sequence).

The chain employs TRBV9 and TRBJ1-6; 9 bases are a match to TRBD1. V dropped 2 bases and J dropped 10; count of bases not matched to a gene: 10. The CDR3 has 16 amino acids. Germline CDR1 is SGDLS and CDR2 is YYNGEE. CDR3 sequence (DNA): TGTGCCAGCAGCGTGGCCCGGGACAGGGTAACCTCACCCCTCCACTTT. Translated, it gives CASSVARDRVTSPLHF.

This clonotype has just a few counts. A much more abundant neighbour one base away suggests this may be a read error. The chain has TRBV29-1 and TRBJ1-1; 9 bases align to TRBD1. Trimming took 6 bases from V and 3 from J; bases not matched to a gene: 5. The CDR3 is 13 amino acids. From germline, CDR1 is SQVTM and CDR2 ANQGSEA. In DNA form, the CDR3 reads TGCAGCGTCTACAGGGGGCTGGACACTGAAGCTTTCTTT. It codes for CSVYRGLDTEAFF.

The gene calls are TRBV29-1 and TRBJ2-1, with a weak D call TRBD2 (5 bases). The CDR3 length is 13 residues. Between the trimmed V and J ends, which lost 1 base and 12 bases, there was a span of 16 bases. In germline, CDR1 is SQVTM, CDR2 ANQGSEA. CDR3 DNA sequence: TGCAGCGTTGAAGCGGGTAGCGCTTTAGGGCAGTTCTTC. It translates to CSVEAGSALGQFF.

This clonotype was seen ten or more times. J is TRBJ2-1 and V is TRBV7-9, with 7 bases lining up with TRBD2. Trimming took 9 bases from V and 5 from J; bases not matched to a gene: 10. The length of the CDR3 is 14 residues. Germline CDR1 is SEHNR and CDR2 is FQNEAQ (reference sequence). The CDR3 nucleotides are TGTGCCAGGGGGTGGGGCAGCGGGGACAATGAGCAGTTCTTC. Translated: CARGWGSGDNEQFF.

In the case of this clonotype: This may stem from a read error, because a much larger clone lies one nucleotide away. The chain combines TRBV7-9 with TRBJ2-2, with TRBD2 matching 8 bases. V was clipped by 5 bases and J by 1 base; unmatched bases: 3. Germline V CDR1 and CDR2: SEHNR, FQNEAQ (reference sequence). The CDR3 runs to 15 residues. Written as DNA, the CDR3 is TGTGCCAGCAGCCGGACTAGCAGGAACACCGGGGAGCTGTTTTTT. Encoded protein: CASSRTSRNTGELFF.

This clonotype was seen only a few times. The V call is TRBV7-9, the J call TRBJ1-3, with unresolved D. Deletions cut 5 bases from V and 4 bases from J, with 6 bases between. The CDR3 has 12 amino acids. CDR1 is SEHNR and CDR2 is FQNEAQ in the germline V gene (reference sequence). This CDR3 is CASSLNGNTIYF. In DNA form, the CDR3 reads TGTGCCAGCAGCCTGAACGGAAACACCATATATTTT.

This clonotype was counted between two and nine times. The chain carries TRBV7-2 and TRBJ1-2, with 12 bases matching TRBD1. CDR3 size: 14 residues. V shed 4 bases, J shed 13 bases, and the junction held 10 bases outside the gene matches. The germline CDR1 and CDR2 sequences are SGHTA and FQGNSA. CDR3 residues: CASSSRDRGHNGTF. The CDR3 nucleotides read TGTGCCAGCAGCTCCAGGGACAGGGGGCATAACGGCACCTTC. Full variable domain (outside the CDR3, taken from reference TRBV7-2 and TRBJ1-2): GAGVSQSPSNKVTEKGKDVELRCDPISGHTALYWYRQSLGQGLEFLIYFQGNSAPDKSGLPSDRFSAERTGGSVSTLTIQRTQQEDSAVYLCASSSRDRGHNGTFGSGTRLTVV.

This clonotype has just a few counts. The CDR3 DNA sequence: TGTGCCAGCAGTTTAAAGGGTAGCCCCGGGGAGCTGTTTTTT. Its translation is CASSLKGSPGELFF. The chain combines TRBV27 with TRBJ2-2; D ambiguous. Germline V gives CDR1 MNHEY, CDR2 SMNVEV (reference sequence). The CDR3 runs to 14 residues. Trimming pared 2 bases from V and 6 bases from J, leaving 10 bases between.